This entry features one TCR beta chain sequence. Trimming pared 10 bases from V and 7 bases from J, leaving 19 bases between. CDR3 length: 13 amino acids. In germline, CDR1 is LNHDA, CDR2 SQIVND (reference sequence). Study processing details: Estimates of nucleated cell counts were drawn from the amplification of reference gene primers. Sequencing was performed with immunoSEQ multiplex PCR; in TCRdb, only in-frame clones are kept and a portion is missing. V, J and clone size were drawn from that table, and D and trimming were deduced from the DNA. The data hold approximately 300,000 clones, with about nine tenths observed a single time. This sample is drawn from a study of blood T cell repertoires in COVID-19. Study in general: In each case, the material was cDNA or gDNA derived from T cells, B-cell-depleted T cells, or PBMCs.

V is TRBV19 and J is TRBJ2-5, with a weak D call TRBD2 (6 bases). The sample comprised peripheral blood. This TCR came from a woman aged 25 to 39 with COVID-19, enrolled during active disease. The CDR3 DNA sequence: TGTGCCACTAGCCGGGACTTAGGACGGACCCAGTACTTC. Its protein product is CATSRDLGRTQYF.